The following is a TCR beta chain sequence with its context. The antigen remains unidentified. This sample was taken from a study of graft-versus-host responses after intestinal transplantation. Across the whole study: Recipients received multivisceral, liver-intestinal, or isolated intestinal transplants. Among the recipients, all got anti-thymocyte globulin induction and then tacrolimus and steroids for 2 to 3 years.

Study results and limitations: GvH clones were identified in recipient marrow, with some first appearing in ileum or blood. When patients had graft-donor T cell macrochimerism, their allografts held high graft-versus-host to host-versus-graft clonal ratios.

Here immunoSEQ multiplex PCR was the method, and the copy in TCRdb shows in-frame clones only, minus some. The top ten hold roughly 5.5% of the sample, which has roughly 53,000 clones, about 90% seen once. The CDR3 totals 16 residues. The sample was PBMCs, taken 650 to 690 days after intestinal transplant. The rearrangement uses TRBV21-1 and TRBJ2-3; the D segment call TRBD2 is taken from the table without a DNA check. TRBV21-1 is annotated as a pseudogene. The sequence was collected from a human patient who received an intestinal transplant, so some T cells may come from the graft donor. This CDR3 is CASSKLAGGRTDTQYF. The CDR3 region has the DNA TGTGCCAGCAGCAAACTAGCGGGGGGCCGCACAGATACGCAGTATTTT.